The source of this T cell receptor beta chain is a study of OX40 agonist ivuxolimab in advanced cancers. The assay was immunoSEQ multiplex PCR, and TCRdb's table has in-frame clones only and misses some. The repertoire holds about 35,000 clones, with 75% to 90% as singletons. The CDR3 loop spans 16 amino acids. The V gene's germline CDR1 is MDHEN and CDR2 SYDVKM. The trim removed 5 bases at V and 1 base at J, leaving 5 bases unmatched. The origin of this receptor is an adult with an advanced solid tumor such as melanoma, head and neck, liver or kidney cancer. The material sequenced was CD4+ or CD8+ T cells sorted from blood, taken in a trial of the OX40 agonist ivuxolimab. The chain uses TRBV28 and TRBJ2-1, with TRBD2 matching 10 bases. The CDR3 loop is CASSILAGTSYNEQFF. CDR3 nucleotide sequence: TGTGCCAGCAGTATACTAGCGGGGACTTCCTACAATGAGCAGTTCTTC.